These T cell receptor beta chains were read from a single sample in a study of cytomegalovirus exposure and HLA in healthy donors. The data were produced by immunoSEQ multiplex PCR, yet TCRdb's version contains in-frame clones alone and is incomplete. The sample holds under 150,000 clones, more than 80% seen once. Input material: PBMCs. These receptors were taken from a man aged 30 to 39 in good health and CMV-seronegative. Each CDR3 is given with its conserved first and last residue. A D gene is named only where the DNA matches it firmly. Some rows mark clone size as missing; the rest say once, few, many or name a class of expanded clone.

J gene	V gene	clone size	D gene	CDR3 protein	CDR3 DNA
TRBJ1-2	TRBV27	-	TRBD1	CASSRRTGDYGYTF	TGTGCCAGCAGTCGGAGGACAGGGGACTATGGCTACACCTTC
TRBJ2-7	TRBV19	-	TRBD1	CASSIAGQGYEQYF	TGTGCCAGTAGTATAGCGGGACAGGGGTACGAGCAGTACTTC
TRBJ1-2	TRBV30	-	-	CAWTPLRGRRNYGYTF	TGCGCCTGGACGCCGCTAAGAGGGAGACGAAACTATGGCTACACCTTC
TRBJ2-1	TRBV14	-	-	CASSQDLEGGEQFF	TGTGCCAGCAGCCAAGACTTGGAGGGTGGTGAGCAGTTCTTC
TRBJ2-7	TRBV12-2	once	-	CASRRGKSSYEQYF	TGTGCAAGTCGCCGCGGGAAGAGCTCCTACGAGCAGTACTTC
TRBJ2-1	TRBV7-3	-	TRBD2	CASSSSGMSYNEQFF	TGTGCCAGCAGCTCCAGCGGGATGTCCTACAATGAGCAGTTCTTC
TRBJ2-7	TRBV12-5	-	TRBD1	CASGWTGQGAREQYF	TGTGCTAGTGGGTGGACGGGACAGGGGGCGCGCGAGCAGTACTTC
TRBJ1-1	TRBV14	-	-	CASSQGPGHENTEAFF	TGTGCCAGCAGCCAAGGACCGGGACATGAGAACACTGAAGCTTTCTTT
TRBJ2-7	TRBV4-3	-	-	CASSQGINSRDEQYF	TGCGCCAGCAGCCAAGGGATCAATAGTCGGGACGAGCAGTACTTC
TRBJ2-7	TRBV7-9	-	TRBD2	CASSGTGLAGAHEQYF	TGTGCCAGCAGCGGGACGGGACTAGCGGGAGCCCACGAGCAGTACTTC
TRBJ2-7	TRBV5-4	-	-	CASSPQGNYYEQYF	TGTGCCAGCAGCCCACAGGGTAATTATTACGAGCAGTACTTC
TRBJ2-7	TRBV30	-	-	CAWDKTSYEQYF	TGTGCCTGGGACAAGACTAGTTATGAGCAGTACTTC
TRBJ2-7	TRBV7-9	-	TRBD1	CASSLDRESGEQYF	TGTGCCAGCAGCTTGGACAGGGAGTCGGGAGAGCAGTACTTC